Presented here are 22 T cell receptor beta chains from one specimen sequenced in a study of T cell repertoires in cytomegalovirus infection. Antigens for these TCRs are unknown. One entry per CDR3 protein results from TCRdb running MiXCR on the reads. The sample has tens of thousands of distinct CDR3 sequences, roughly 20% seen once. The source was CD8+ T cells from cultured PBMCs, collected from culture after CMV antigen stimulation. The receptor set was obtained from a human donor in good health (CMV status not recorded). Some clones in this sample may be carry-over from other donors' samples.

There are many counts of this clonotype. The chain recombines TRBV27 with TRBJ2-1; TRBD2 matches 7 bases. The CDR3 runs 14 residues. CDR1 is MNHEY and CDR2 is SMNVEV in the germline V gene (reference sequence). J gave up 4 bases and V 8 bases, and 8 bases lay outside the gene matches. The CDR3 loop is CASSLGAGYNEQFF. As DNA, the CDR3 is TGTGCCAGCTCCTTGGGAGCGGGGTACAATGAGCAGTTCTTC.

This clonotype was detected only a few times. The chain uses TRBV4-1 and TRBJ1-1; D is uncertain. The CDR3 is 15 amino acids. V lost 1 base and J 1 base, leaving 10 bases between the germline ends. Germline assignment: CDR1 MGHRA and CDR2 YSYEKL. The DNA for the CDR3 is TGCGCCAGCAGCCAAGTTGAACATCGGAACACTGAAGCTTTCTTT. It translates to CASSQVEHRNTEAFF.

This clonotype came up many times. The chain combines TRBV4-3 with TRBJ1-2, with D tentatively TRBD1 (5 bases). The CDR3 loop spans 14 amino acids. Germline V CDR1 and CDR2: LGHNA, YSLEER. V was pared by 1 base and J by 3 bases, with 9 bases between. The CDR3 DNA follows: TGCGCCAGCAGCCAAGCAGGGTTATACTATGGCTACACCTTC. Amino acids: CASSQAGLYYGYTF.

The rearrangement joins TRBV6-2 or TRBV6-3 to TRBJ2-1; no reliable D call. The CDR3 spans 12 residues. Germline-derived CDR1 and CDR2 are MNHEY and SVGEGT. Deletions cut 7 bases from V and 5 bases from J, with 9 bases between. CDR3 residues: CASTGAHNEQFF. CDR3 DNA: TGTGCCAGCACAGGCGCGCACAATGAGCAGTTCTTC.

This clonotype appeared a few times. The rearrangement links TRBV7-8 to TRBJ2-3; D is possibly TRBD2 (6 bases). CDR1 is SGHVS, CDR2 FQNEAQ, per germline. V gave up 0 bases and J gave up 4 bases, with 8 bases separating them. The CDR3 sequence is 14 residues long. The CDR3 coding sequence is TGTGCCAGCAGCTTAGCGGGCGGGGCAGATACGCAGTATTTT. The encoded protein is CASSLAGGADTQYF.

In its sample, this clonotype was seen a few times. CDR3: CASSFTNHGVGGGEAFF. CDR3 nucleotide sequence: TGTGCCAGCAGTTTTACGAATCACGGGGTTGGCGGTGGGGAAGCTTTCTTT. The chain uses TRBV27 and TRBJ1-1; D remains ambiguous. Germline-derived CDR1 and CDR2 are MNHEY and SMNVEV (reference sequence). The germline V and J ends were trimmed by 3 bases and 8 bases, with 25 bases remaining between them. The CDR3 has 17 residues.

The chain has TRBV28 and TRBJ2-5, with D possibly TRBD1 on 6 matching bases. CDR1 and CDR2 (germline): MDHEN, SYDVKM. The CDR3 spans 15 residues. V dropped 3 bases and J dropped 4 bases, with 15 bases sitting between them. The CDR3 DNA sequence: TGTGCCAGCAGTTTGGGCAGGGGCAGGGGAGAGACCCAGTACTTC. Its translation is CASSLGRGRGETQYF.

The V and J genes are TRBV6-2 or TRBV6-3 and TRBJ1-5; 10 nucleotides align to TRBD1. The germline V gene encodes CDR1 MNHEY and CDR2 SVGEGT. The CDR3 loop spans 18 amino acids. J gave up 6 bases and V 6 bases, and 17 bases lay outside the gene matches. Here the CDR3 DNA reads TGTGCCAGCAGCCACGGACAGGGGGACCCGGAATGGGGTCAGCCCCAGCATTTT. It is translated as CASSHGQGDPEWGQPQHF.

This clonotype was seen a few times. The rearrangement uses TRBV7-9 and TRBJ2-3; unclear D gene. The CDR3 loop spans 15 amino acids. Germline CDR1 reads SEHNR; CDR2 reads FQNEAQ (reference sequence). Trimming shortened V by 5 bases and J by 1 base, and 13 bases separated the two germline ends. DNA for the CDR3: TGTGCCAGCAGCCCATCGGGCGAGGGCACAGATACGCAGTATTTT. This gives the protein CASSPSGEGTDTQYF.

This clonotype was seen a handful of times. V and J are TRBV5-5 and TRBJ2-3; D call uncertain. V dropped 2 bases and J dropped 6 bases, with 13 bases sitting between them. The CDR3 spans 14 residues. CDR1 and CDR2 (germline): SGHKS, YYEKEE (reference sequence). CDR3 protein: CASSFESVADTQYF. The CDR3 DNA reads TGTGCCAGCAGCTTTGAGTCCGTGGCGGATACGCAGTATTTT.

This clonotype was found a few times. The chain links TRBV25-1 to TRBJ1-1, with no clear D. Germline CDR1 MGHDK, CDR2 SYGVNS. CDR3 size: 13 residues. Trimming shortened V by 2 bases and J by 2 bases, and 6 bases separated the two germline ends. The CDR3 DNA sequence: TGTGCCAGCAGTGAAGGAGACAACACTGAAGCTTTCTTT. It translates to CASSEGDNTEAFF.

The chain recombines TRBV10-3 with TRBJ2-1; 10 bases agree with TRBD2. This CDR3 is 19 amino acids long. Looked up from germline, CDR1 is ENHRY and CDR2 is SYGVKD. V was clipped by 0 bases and J by 6 bases; unmatched bases: 14. The CDR3 region has the DNA TGTGCCATCAGTGAGTCTACGTGGCTAGCGGGAGAAAAGACCAATGAGCAGTTCTTC. It translates to CAISESTWLAGEKTNEQFF.

The V call is TRBV6-1, the J call TRBJ1-1, with D possibly TRBD1 on 6 matching bases. Trimming shortened V by 10 bases and J by 3 bases, and 15 bases separated the two germline ends. Per germline, CDR1 MNHNS and CDR2 SASEGT. The CDR3 covers 13 residues. In nucleotides, the CDR3 is TGTGCCACCTGCCCGGCAGGGGACACTGAAGCTTTCTTT. Its protein product is CATCPAGDTEAFF.

Regarding this clonotype: Being one base from a much bigger clone, this may be a read error. The rearrangement uses TRBV6-5 and TRBJ2-1; TRBD1 or TRBD2 may be the D gene (5 bases each). Between the trimmed V and J ends, which lost 11 bases and 3 bases, there was a span of 20 bases. The germline CDR1 and CDR2 sequences are MNHEY and SVGAGI. The CDR3 consists of 15 residues. CDR3 sequence: CARTWGDRDYNEQFF. In nucleotides, the CDR3 is TGTGCCCGCACCTGGGGAGACAGAGACTACAATGAGCAGTTCTTC.

Only a few counts were recorded for this clonotype. The DNA for the CDR3 is TGTGCCAGCAGCTCCCCGCTGGACAGTACCGGGGAGCTGTTTTTT. Translated, it gives CASSSPLDSTGELFF. The rearrangement uses TRBV7-9 and TRBJ2-2; possibly TRBD1 for D (6 bases). Trimming removed 4 bases at V and 5 bases at J, with 14 bases between. The germline V gene has CDR1 SEHNR and CDR2 FQNEAQ (reference sequence). The CDR3 has 15 residues.

This clonotype showed up just a few times. The chain combines TRBV27 with TRBJ2-1, with no clear D. The germline V and J ends were trimmed by 2 bases and 1 base, with 6 bases remaining between them. Germline V gives CDR1 MNHEY, CDR2 SMNVEV (reference sequence). The CDR3 has 14 residues. The CDR3 spells CASSLGMSYNEQFF. The CDR3 DNA follows: TGTGCCAGCAGTTTAGGAATGTCCTACAATGAGCAGTTCTTC.

This clonotype showed up just a few times. CDR3 DNA: TGTGCCAGCAGCTCCCTTAACGAATCCCCAAGTTGGGCTTTCTTT. Amino acid sequence: CASSSLNESPSWAFF. The chain links TRBV7-2 to TRBJ1-1; D remains ambiguous. V was trimmed by 4 bases and J by 11 bases, leaving 23 bases between them. CDR1 is SGHTA, CDR2 FQGNSA, per germline. The CDR3 runs 15 residues.

This sequence joins TRBV7-2 and TRBJ2-2; no clear D gene. This CDR3 is built from 11 residues. Germline V gene data show CDR1 as SGHTA and CDR2 as FQGNSA. Trimming left V 10 bases short and J 4 bases short, with 7 bases between. CDR3 nucleotide sequence: TGTGCCACCCTAATCACCGGGGAGCTGTTTTTT. It yields the protein CATLITGELFF. Supplemented by reference TRBV7-2 and TRBJ2-2, the full variable domain reads GAGVSQSPSNKVTEKGKDVELRCDPISGHTALYWYRQSLGQGLEFLIYFQGNSAPDKSGLPSDRFSAERTGGSVSTLTIQRTQQEDSAVYLCATLITGELFFGEGSRLTVL.

This clonotype was detected only a few times. This chain links TRBV7-3 with TRBJ2-3; TRBD2 matches 9 bases. There are 15 residues in the CDR3. Germline CDR1 and CDR2: SGHTA and FQGTGA. The junction had 2 bases not matched to a gene; V was cut back by 4 bases and J by 0 bases. The CDR3 DNA sequence: TGTGCCAGCAGCTACAGCGGGGGGAGCACAGATACGCAGTATTTT. It translates to CASSYSGGSTDTQYF.

A few counts support this clonotype. V is TRBV6-1 and J is TRBJ2-5, with 9 positions matching TRBD1. The CDR3 spans 16 residues. The germline V gene has CDR1 MNHNS and CDR2 SASEGT. The junction had 13 bases not matched to a gene; V was cut back by 6 bases and J by 5 bases. CDR3 DNA: TGTGCCAGCAGCCAAACTATCGGACAGGGGAGGGAGACCCAGTACTTC. It specifies CASSQTIGQGRETQYF.

This clonotype was counted only a few times. This rearrangement joins TRBV7-2 to TRBJ2-7; maybe TRBD1 (6 bases). CDR3 length equals 14 residues. Germline-derived CDR1 and CDR2 are SGHTA and FQGNSA. Trimming took 5 bases from V and 0 from J, leaving 11 bases between them. CDR3 loop: CASSIRGTSYEQYF. The CDR3 coding sequence is TGTGCCAGCAGCATCAGGGGTACCTCCTACGAGCAGTACTTC.

This clonotype was found many times. This chain uses TRBV4-3 with TRBJ2-7; no clear D. Germline V lookup: CDR1 LGHNA, CDR2 YSLEER. Between the trimmed V and J ends, which lost 0 bases and 4 bases, there was a span of 10 bases. The CDR3 spans 14 residues. CDR3 in amino acids: CASSQDPIGYEQYF. CDR3 DNA: TGCGCCAGCAGCCAAGATCCAATAGGGTACGAGCAGTACTTC.